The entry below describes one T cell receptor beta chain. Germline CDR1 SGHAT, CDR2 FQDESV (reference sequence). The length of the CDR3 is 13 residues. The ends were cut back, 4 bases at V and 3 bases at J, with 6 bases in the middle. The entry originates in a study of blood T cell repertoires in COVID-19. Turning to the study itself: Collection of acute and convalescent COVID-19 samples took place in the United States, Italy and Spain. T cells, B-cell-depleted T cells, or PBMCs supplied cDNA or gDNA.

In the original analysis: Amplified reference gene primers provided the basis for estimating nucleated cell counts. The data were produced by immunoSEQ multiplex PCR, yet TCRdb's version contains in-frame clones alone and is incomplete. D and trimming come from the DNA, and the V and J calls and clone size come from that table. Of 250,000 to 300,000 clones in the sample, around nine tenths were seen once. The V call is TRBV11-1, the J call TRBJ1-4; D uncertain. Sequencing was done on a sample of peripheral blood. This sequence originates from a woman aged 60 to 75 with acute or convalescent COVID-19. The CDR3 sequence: CASSSVANEKLFF. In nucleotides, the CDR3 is TGTGCCAGCAGCTCCGTTGCTAATGAAAAACTGTTTTTT. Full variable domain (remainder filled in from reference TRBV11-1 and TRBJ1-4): EAEVAQSPRYKITEKSQAVAFWCDPISGHATLYWYRQILGQGPELLVQFQDESVVDDSQLPKDRFSAERLKGVDSTLKIQPAELGDSAMYLCASSSVANEKLFFGSGTQLSVL.